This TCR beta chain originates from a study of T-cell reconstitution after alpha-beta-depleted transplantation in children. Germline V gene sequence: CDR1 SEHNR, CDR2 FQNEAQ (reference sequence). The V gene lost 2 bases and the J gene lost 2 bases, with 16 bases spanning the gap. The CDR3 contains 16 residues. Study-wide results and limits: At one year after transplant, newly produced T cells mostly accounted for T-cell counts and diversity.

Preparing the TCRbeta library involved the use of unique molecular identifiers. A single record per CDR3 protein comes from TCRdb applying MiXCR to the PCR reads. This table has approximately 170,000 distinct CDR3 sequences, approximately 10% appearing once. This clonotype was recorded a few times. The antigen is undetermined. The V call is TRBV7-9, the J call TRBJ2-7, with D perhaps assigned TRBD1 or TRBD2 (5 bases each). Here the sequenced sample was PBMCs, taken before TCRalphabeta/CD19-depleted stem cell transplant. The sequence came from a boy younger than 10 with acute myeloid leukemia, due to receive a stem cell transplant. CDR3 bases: TGTGCCAGCAGCTTACACCCGGGACGGGACCCCTACGAGCAGTACTTC. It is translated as CASSLHPGRDPYEQYF.